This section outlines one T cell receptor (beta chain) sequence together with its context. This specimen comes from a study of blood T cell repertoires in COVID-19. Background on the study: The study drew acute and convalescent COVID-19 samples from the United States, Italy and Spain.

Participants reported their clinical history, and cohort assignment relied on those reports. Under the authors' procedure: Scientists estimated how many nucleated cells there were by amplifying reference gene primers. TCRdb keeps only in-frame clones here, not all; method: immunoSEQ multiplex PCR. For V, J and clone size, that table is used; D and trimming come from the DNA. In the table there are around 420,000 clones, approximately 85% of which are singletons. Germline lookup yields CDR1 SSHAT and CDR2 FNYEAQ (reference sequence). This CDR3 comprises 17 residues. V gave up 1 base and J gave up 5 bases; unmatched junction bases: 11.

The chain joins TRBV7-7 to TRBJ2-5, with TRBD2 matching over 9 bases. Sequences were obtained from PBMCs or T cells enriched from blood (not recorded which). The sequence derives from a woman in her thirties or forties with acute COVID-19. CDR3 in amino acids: CASSLGGSGGLGETQYF. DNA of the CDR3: TGTGCCAGCAGCTTAGGAGGTAGCGGGGGCCTAGGGGAGACCCAGTACTTC.